This is a list of T cell receptor beta chains from one sample in a study of Ad26.COV2.S vaccination and SARS-CoV-2 variants. The table came from immunoSEQ multiplex PCR; TCRdb's copy has only in-frame clones and leaves some out. The sample has 380,000 or so clones, 83% seen once. The sample was peripheral blood, taken in a trial of Ad26.COV2.S vaccine versus placebo. Source of these receptors: a person aged 18-65 years who received the Ad26.COV2.S COVID-19 vaccine or a placebo. The CDR3 runs from the conserved cysteine through the conserved F or W. A D gene is named only where the DNA matches it firmly. Some rows mark clone size as missing; the rest say once, few, many or name a class of expanded clone.

j_gene | abundance | len | d_gene | v_gene | CDR3aa | CDR3nt
TRBJ2-3 | - | 14 | - | TRBV4-3 | CASSPSESTDTQYF | TGCGCCAGCAGCCCCTCTGAGAGCACAGATACGCAGTATTTT
TRBJ2-7 | - | 16 | TRBD2 | TRBV11-2 | CASSLGSGSRPYEQYF | TGTGCCAGCAGCTTAGGTAGCGGGAGTAGGCCCTACGAGCAGTACTTC
TRBJ2-3 | - | 16 | - | TRBV5-6 | CASSFVARLEADTQYF | TGTGCCAGCAGCTTCGTGGCCCGACTAGAGGCAGATACGCAGTATTTT
TRBJ1-2 | - | 16 | TRBD1 | TRBV7-9 | CASSRTGDGTAYGYTF | TGTGCCAGCAGCAGGACCGGGGACGGGACAGCATATGGCTACACCTTC
TRBJ1-6 | - | 16 | TRBD1 | TRBV7-9 | CASSLTGGSYNSPLHF | TGTGCCAGCAGCTTAACAGGGGGCTCCTATAATTCACCCCTCCACTTT
TRBJ2-7 | - | 14 | - | TRBV4-1 | CASSQGTGGHEQYF | TGCGCCAGCAGCCAAGGGACGGGGGGCCACGAGCAGTACTTC
TRBJ1-1 | few | 13 | - | TRBV4-1 | CASSQDQLTEAFF | TGCGCCAGCAGCCAAGATCAGCTCACTGAAGCTTTCTTT
TRBJ1-5 | - | 14 | - | TRBV2 | CASNGDSSNQPQHF | TGTGCCAGCAACGGTGACAGCTCCAATCAGCCCCAGCATTTT
TRBJ2-5 | - | 15 | TRBD1 | TRBV15 | CATTILGQGRETQYF | TGTGCCACCACCATCTTGGGACAGGGGCGAGAGACCCAGTACTTC
TRBJ1-1 | - | 15 | - | TRBV4-1 | CASSRVGGDITEAFF | TGCGCCAGCAGCCGGGTGGGAGGGGATATAACTGAAGCTTTCTTT
TRBJ2-5 | - | 17 | TRBD2 | TRBV19 | CASSGGGTSGTTETQYF | TGTGCCAGCTCCGGGGGAGGGACTAGCGGGACAACCGAGACCCAGTACTTC
TRBJ2-5 | - | 16 | TRBD1 | TRBV3-1/TRBV3-2 | CASSRLSTGGRETQYF | TGTGCCAGCAGCCGTTTGTCGACAGGGGGACGGGAGACCCAGTACTTC
TRBJ1-1 | - | 14 | - | TRBV6-5 | CASSYSGGLTEAFF | TGTGCCAGCAGTTACAGCGGGGGCCTCACTGAAGCTTTCTTT
TRBJ2-5 | few | 15 | - | TRBV7-2 | CASSLGHKLRETQYF | TGTGCCAGCAGCTTAGGACACAAGCTCCGAGAGACCCAGTACTTC
TRBJ1-5 | - | 17 | - | TRBV3-1/TRBV3-2 | CASSQEFGTLENQPQHF | TGTGCCAGCAGCCAAGAATTCGGGACTCTTGAGAATCAGCCCCAGCATTTT
TRBJ2-7 | - | 14 | TRBD1 | TRBV5-6 | CASSPGTEAYEQYF | TGTGCCAGCAGCCCAGGGACAGAAGCCTACGAGCAGTACTTC
TRBJ2-3 | - | 15 | - | TRBV6-5 | CASSDRGPSTDTQYF | TGTGCCAGCAGCGACCGAGGGCCCAGCACAGATACGCAGTATTTT
TRBJ2-2 | - | 15 | - | TRBV7-9 | CASGSPLEPTGELFF | TGTGCCAGCGGTAGCCCCCTAGAGCCCACCGGGGAGCTGTTTTTT
TRBJ2-3 | - | 15 | TRBD2 | TRBV6-4 | CASSDSSGGPDTQYF | TGTGCCAGCAGTGACTCTAGCGGGGGGCCAGATACGCAGTATTTT
TRBJ1-2 | - | 15 | TRBD1 | TRBV5-4 | CASSPSGTGFYGYTF | TGTGCCAGCAGCCCCTCCGGGACAGGGTTCTATGGCTACACCTTC
TRBJ2-1 | - | 14 | TRBD1 | TRBV5-1 | CASSAGTEADEQFF | TGCGCCAGCAGCGCCGGGACAGAGGCGGATGAGCAGTTCTTC
TRBJ1-1 | once | 14 | - | TRBV29-1 | CSVDYRGRNTEAFF | TGCAGCGTTGATTACCGGGGAAGGAACACTGAAGCTTTCTTT
TRBJ1-2 | - | 13 | - | TRBV12-3/TRBV12-4 | CASSYDSHYGYTF | TGTGCCAGCAGTTACGACAGCCACTATGGCTACACCTTC
TRBJ2-7 | - | 14 | TRBD2 | TRBV11-2 | CHRPRGGRPYEQYF | TGTCACCGGCCGAGGGGCGGGAGACCCTACGAGCAGTACTTC
TRBJ1-3 | - | 11 | - | TRBV25-1 | CASEGLNTIYF | TGTGCCAGCGAGGGGTTGAACACCATATATTTT
TRBJ1-1 | - | 15 | - | TRBV5-1 | CASSLYSGGNTEAFF | TGCGCCAGCAGCTTGTACTCTGGGGGGAACACTGAAGCTTTCTTT
TRBJ2-1 | - | 15 | - | TRBV2 | CASSGAMSSYNEQFF | TGTGCCAGCAGTGGGGCGATGAGCTCCTACAATGAGCAGTTCTTC
TRBJ2-1 | - | 18 | TRBD2 | TRBV5-1 | CASSLRGTSGRSYNEQFF | TGCGCCAGCAGCTTGCGTGGGACTAGCGGGAGGTCCTACAATGAGCAGTTCTTC
TRBJ1-2 | - | 16 | - | TRBV7-9 | CASSPAGTARSYGYTF | TGTGCCAGCAGCCCCGCCGGGACCGCCCGATCCTATGGCTACACCTTC
TRBJ2-7 | - | 13 | TRBD2 | TRBV5-1 | CASSRGEGYEQYF | TGCGCCAGCAGCCGGGGGGAGGGCTACGAGCAGTACTTC